These 4 T cell receptor beta chains were sequenced from one sample in a study of cytomegalovirus exposure and HLA in healthy donors. This PCR relied on a set of 60 Vbeta primers and 13 Jbeta primers. TCRdb's table, derived via immunoSEQ multiplex PCR, lists solely in-frame clones and lacks some. The sample lists approximately 120,000 clones, roughly three quarters occurring once. The sample comprised PBMCs. The receptors shown here come from a woman between 35 and 50 years old in good health and CMV-seropositive.

V usage is TRBV7-2 and J usage is TRBJ2-5; TRBD2 is a possible D gene (6 bases). This CDR3 spans 14 amino acids. Germline loops: CDR1 SGHTA, CDR2 FQGNSA. V was shortened by 2 bases and J by 2 bases, with 9 bases between the two germline ends. DNA of the CDR3: TGTGCCAGCAGCTTACTAGCGACTCAAGAGACCCAGTACTTC. It encodes CASSLLATQETQYF.

The chain combines TRBV6-1 with TRBJ1-5, with D perhaps matching TRBD1 (6 bases). The CDR3 runs to 12 residues. Per germline, CDR1 MNHNS and CDR2 SASEGT. V was trimmed by 4 bases and J by 15 bases, leaving 16 bases between them. The DNA of the CDR3 is TGTGCCAGCAGTGCGCGGCAGGGGAAATTGCATTTT. Translating gives CASSARQGKLHF.

The chain couples TRBV4-1 to TRBJ2-7; 7 bases match TRBD1. This CDR3 is 16 amino acids long. Germline CDR1 is MGHRA and CDR2 is YSYEKL. V lost 4 bases, J lost 0 bases, and 9 bases stayed unmatched. The CDR3, as DNA: TGCGCCAGCAGCCGCCTGACAGGGTTCCTCTCCTACGAGCAGTACTTC. Residues: CASSRLTGFLSYEQYF.

This chain connects TRBV5-1 to TRBJ2-1; 8 bases align to TRBD2. Trimming took 4 bases from V and 9 from J; bases not matched to a gene: 15. The CDR3 totals 16 residues. The V gene's germline CDR1 is SGHRS and CDR2 YFSETQ. The DNA for the CDR3 is TGCGCCAGCAGCCCTCCCTTAGCGGGGAGGTACGGTGAGCAGTTCTTC. Residues: CASSPPLAGRYGEQFF.